This T cell receptor (beta chain) was sequenced in a study of T cells in Graves' hyperthyroidism and ophthalmopathy. Across the whole study: The blood sample was taken at first diagnosis, before treatment began.

Findings and caveats of the study: The model anticipated ophthalmopathy a median approximately 6.5 months pre-onset. Appearing also in blood were most of the thyroid clonotypes expanded above 0.001.

Amplified TCR beta CDR3 regions derived from RNA transcripts. The TCR CDR3 was amplified in a first-round RT-PCR using the HTBI primer set. TCRdb re-analysed the multiplex PCR reads in MiXCR, keeping a single row per CDR3 protein. The sample consists of roughly 500,000 distinct CDR3 sequences, roughly 16% of them appearing once. This clonotype was detected ten times or more. Antigen: not known. The sample comprised blood. The origin of this receptor is a woman in her 30s with Graves' ophthalmopathy.

The chain's CDR3 is CASSPLQRESLNEQFF. The CDR3 region has the DNA TGTGCCAGCTCACCACTGCAGCGGGAGTCCCTCAATGAGCAGTTCTTC. The rearrangement links TRBV18 to TRBJ2-1; TRBD2 agrees at 8 bases. Germline-derived CDR1 and CDR2 are KGHSH and LQKENI. The ends lost 1 base at V and 6 bases at J; junction bases unmatched: 8. The CDR3 extends over 16 amino acids.